Here is one TCR beta chain with its context. Its antigen remains unidentified. Documented time point: newly diagnosed GD, antithyroid drugs for less than 3 months. PBMC RNA served as the TCR library source. The data belong to a study of regulatory T cells in long-lasting Graves disease. Investigators prepared the TCR beta libraries by applying iRepertoire HTBI primers and Arm-PCR of CDR3 regions. TCRdb reprocessed the multiplex PCR reads via MiXCR and lists one record per CDR3 protein. The sample contains around 450,000 distinct CDR3 sequences, 15% of which appear only once. Whole-study findings and limits: New patients shared fewer public clonotypes (about 1,000) than persistent patients did (around 2,900).

V was pared by 1 base and J by 9 bases, with 6 bases of the junction left unmatched. The CDR3 covers 14 residues. Germline CDR1 KGHSH, CDR2 LQKENI. These data were likewise used in another study, on T cells in Graves' hyperthyroidism and ophthalmopathy. That report notes: Researchers ran a first-round RT-PCR on the TCR CDR3 using the HTBI primer set.

The specimen was peripheral blood mononuclear cells (PBMCs), collected at new diagnosis, from a patient treated with antithyroid drugs. The TCR was taken from a woman between 40 and 55 years old with Graves disease. The rearrangement links TRBV18 to TRBJ1-3; 7 bases match TRBD1. CDR3 coding DNA: TGTGCCAGCTCACCACGACAGGGATTCGGCACCATATATTTT. It is translated as CASSPRQGFGTIYF. The full variable domain, in which reference TRBV18 and TRBJ1-3 provide the parts outside the CDR3, is NAGVMQNPRHLVRRRGQEARLRCSPMKGHSHVYWYRQLPEEGLKFMVYLQKENIIDESGMPKERFSAEFPKEGPSILRIQQVVRGDSAAYFCASSPRQGFGTIYFGEGSWLTVV.